This entry lists 4 T cell receptor beta chains sequenced from one sample in a study of CD8+CD57+ T cells in acquired aplastic anemia. Profiling that covered TCR beta VDJ and CDR3 relied on genomic DNA as its template. TCRdb reprocessed the reads with MiXCR, giving one entry per CDR3 protein. The table shows about 160,000 distinct CDR3 sequences, with around 75% occurring only once. Those patients picked for sequencing had displayed CD8+CD57+ cell expansion on flow cytometry. The sequenced material came from sorted CD4+, CD8+, or CD8+CD57+ T cells (not recorded which) from PBMCs. These receptors originate from a human donor with aplastic anemia.

The chain uses TRBV29-1 and TRBJ2-3, with D perhaps matching TRBD1 (5 bases). This CDR3 is built from 13 residues. CDR1 is SQVTM, CDR2 ANQGSEA, per germline. The V end lost 8 bases, the J end lost 2 bases, and 14 bases lay between the germline ends. The CDR3 DNA is TGCAGCTACAGGTGGAGCCTCACAGATACGCAGTATTTT. Its protein is CSYRWSLTDTQYF.

The chain uses TRBV11-1 and TRBJ2-7; possibly TRBD2 for D (5 bases). There are 12 residues in the CDR3. The V end lost 2 bases, the J end lost 6 bases, and 8 bases lay between the germline ends. Germline assignment: CDR1 SGHAT and CDR2 FQDESV (reference sequence). CDR3: CASSLNGIEQYF. Written as DNA, the CDR3 is TGTGCCAGCAGCTTAAACGGGATCGAGCAGTACTTC.

This chain uses TRBV10-3 with TRBJ1-6; 8 bases line up with TRBD1. This CDR3 comprises 13 residues. V shed 4 bases and J 7 bases; nucleotides not matched to a gene: 0. Germline CDR1 ENHRY, CDR2 SYGVKD. CDR3 coding DNA: TGTGCCATCAGTGGGACAGGGAATTCACCCCTCCACTTT. Translating it yields CAISGTGNSPLHF.

This clonotype was observed a handful of times. This chain connects TRBV29-1 to TRBJ1-2; possibly TRBD1 for D (6 bases). V was clipped by 6 bases and J by 4 bases, with 15 bases between them. CDR1 SQVTM and CDR2 ANQGSEA come from the germline V gene. CDR3 length equals 13 residues. The DNA for the CDR3 is TGCAGCGTGCAAACCGGGACACGCTATGGCTACACCTTC. Translation gives CSVQTGTRYGYTF.